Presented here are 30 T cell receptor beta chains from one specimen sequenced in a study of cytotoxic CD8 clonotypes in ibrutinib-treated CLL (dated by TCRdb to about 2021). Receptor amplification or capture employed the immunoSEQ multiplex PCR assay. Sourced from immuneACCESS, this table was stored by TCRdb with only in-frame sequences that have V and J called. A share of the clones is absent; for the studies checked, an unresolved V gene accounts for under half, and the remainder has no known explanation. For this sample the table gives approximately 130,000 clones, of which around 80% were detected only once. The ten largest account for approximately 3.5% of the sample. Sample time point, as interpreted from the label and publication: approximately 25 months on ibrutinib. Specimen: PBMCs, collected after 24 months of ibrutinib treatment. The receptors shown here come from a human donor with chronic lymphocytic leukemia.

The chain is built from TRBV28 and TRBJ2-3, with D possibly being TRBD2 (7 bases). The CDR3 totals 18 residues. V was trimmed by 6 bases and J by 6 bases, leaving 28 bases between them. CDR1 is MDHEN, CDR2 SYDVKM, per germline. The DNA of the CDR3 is TGTGCCAGCAGCTCCTCAACAGGGTGGGGAGGGGAAGAGGATACGCAGTATTTT. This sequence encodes CASSSSTGWGGEEDTQYF.

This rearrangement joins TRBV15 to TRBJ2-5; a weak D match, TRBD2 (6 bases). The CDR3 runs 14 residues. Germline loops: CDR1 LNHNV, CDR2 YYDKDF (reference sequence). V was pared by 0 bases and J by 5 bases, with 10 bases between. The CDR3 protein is CATSREGGRETQYF. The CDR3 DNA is TGTGCCACCAGCAGAGAGGGAGGACGGGAGACCCAGTACTTC.

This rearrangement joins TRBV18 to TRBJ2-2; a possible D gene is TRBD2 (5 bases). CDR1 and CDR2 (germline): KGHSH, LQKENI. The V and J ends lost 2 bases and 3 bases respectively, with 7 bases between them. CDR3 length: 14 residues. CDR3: CASSPWRDTGELFF. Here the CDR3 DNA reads TGTGCCAGCTCACCATGGCGGGACACCGGGGAGCTGTTTTTT.

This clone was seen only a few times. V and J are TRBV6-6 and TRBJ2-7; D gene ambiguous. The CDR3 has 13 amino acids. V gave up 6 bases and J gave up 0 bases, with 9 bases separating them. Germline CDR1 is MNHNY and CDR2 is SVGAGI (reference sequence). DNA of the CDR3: TGTGCCAGCAGGTCCCCACCCTCCTACGAGCAGTACTTC. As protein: CASRSPPSYEQYF.

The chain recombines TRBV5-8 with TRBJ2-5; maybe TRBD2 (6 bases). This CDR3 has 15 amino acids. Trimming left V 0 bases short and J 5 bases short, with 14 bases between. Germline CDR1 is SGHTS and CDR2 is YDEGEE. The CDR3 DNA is TGTGCCAGCAGCTTGGGGTCCCGGGGGATGGAGACCCAGTACTTC. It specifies CASSLGSRGMETQYF.

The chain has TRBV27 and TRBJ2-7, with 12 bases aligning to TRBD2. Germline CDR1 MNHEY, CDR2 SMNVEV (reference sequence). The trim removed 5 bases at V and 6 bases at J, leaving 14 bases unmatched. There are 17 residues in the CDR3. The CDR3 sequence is CASSHMGLAGHPREQYF. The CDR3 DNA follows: TGTGCCAGCAGTCACATGGGACTAGCGGGCCATCCCCGCGAGCAGTACTTC.

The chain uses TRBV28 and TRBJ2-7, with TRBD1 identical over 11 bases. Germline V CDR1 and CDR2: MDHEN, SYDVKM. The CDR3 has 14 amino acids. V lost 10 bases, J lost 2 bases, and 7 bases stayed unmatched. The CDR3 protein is CATLLDRGPYEQYF. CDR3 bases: TGTGCCACTCTTTTGGACAGGGGGCCCTACGAGCAGTACTTC.

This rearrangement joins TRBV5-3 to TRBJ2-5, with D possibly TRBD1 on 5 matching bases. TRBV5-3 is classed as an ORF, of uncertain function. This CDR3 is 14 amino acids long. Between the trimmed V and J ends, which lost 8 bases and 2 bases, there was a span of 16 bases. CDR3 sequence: CASSPTAPQETQYF. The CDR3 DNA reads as TGTGCCAGCAGCCCGACAGCACCACAAGAGACCCAGTACTTC.

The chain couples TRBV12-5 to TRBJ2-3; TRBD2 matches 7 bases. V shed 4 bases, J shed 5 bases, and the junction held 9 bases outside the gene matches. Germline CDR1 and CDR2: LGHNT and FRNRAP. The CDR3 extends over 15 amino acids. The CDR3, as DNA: TGTGCTAGTGGTTCACCTGGCGGGGGTAGAGATACGCAGTATTTT. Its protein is CASGSPGGGRDTQYF.

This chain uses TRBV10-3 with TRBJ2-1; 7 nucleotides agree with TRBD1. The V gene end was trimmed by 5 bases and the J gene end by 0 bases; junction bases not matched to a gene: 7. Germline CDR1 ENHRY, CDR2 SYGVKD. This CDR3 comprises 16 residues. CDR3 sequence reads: CAISSLDRSSYNEQFF. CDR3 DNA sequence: TGTGCCATCAGTTCCTTGGACAGGAGCTCCTACAATGAGCAGTTCTTC.

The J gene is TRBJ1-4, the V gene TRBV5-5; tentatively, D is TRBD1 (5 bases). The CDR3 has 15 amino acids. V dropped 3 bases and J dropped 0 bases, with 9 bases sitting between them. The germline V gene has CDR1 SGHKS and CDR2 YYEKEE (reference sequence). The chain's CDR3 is CASSYDSTTNEKLFF. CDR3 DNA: TGTGCCAGCAGCTACGACAGCACAACTAATGAAAAACTGTTTTTT.

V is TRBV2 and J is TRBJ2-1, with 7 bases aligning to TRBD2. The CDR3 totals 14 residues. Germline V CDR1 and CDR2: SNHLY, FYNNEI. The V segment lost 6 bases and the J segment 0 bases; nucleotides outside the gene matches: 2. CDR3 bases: TGTGCCAGCAGCGGGGGGAGCTCCTACAATGAGCAGTTCTTC. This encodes CASSGGSSYNEQFF.

CDR3 loop: CASRQTGVYEQYF. CDR3 nucleotide sequence: TGTGCCAGCAGGCAAACAGGGGTGTACGAGCAGTACTTC. The rearrangement uses TRBV6-5 and TRBJ2-7; 7 nucleotides line up with TRBD1. The J segment lost 4 bases and the V segment lost 6 bases, leaving 6 bases of the junction unmatched. This CDR3 has 13 residues. Germline values: CDR1 MNHEY, CDR2 SVGAGI.

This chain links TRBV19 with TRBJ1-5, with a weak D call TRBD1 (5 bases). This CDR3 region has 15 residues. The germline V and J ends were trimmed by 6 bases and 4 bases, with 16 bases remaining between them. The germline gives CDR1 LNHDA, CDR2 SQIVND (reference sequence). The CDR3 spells CASRKQGAGNQPQHF. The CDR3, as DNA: TGTGCCAGTAGAAAGCAGGGTGCAGGAAATCAGCCCCAGCATTTT.

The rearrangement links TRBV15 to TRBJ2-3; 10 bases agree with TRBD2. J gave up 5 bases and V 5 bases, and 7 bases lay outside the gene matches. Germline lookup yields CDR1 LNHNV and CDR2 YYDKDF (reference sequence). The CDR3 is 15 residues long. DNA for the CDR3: TGTGCCACCAGCGACAGCGGGGGGGCCGTAGATACGCAGTATTTT. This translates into CATSDSGGAVDTQYF.

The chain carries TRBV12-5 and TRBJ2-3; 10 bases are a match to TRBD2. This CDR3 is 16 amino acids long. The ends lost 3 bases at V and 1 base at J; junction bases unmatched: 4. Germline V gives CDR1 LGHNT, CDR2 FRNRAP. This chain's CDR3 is CASGLGLAGGTDTQYF. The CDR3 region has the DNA TGTGCTAGTGGTTTAGGGCTAGCGGGGGGCACAGATACGCAGTATTTT.

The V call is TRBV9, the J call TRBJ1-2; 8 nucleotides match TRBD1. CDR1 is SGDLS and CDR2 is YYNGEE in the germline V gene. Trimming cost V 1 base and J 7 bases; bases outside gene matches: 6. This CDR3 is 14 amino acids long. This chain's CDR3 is CASSVNRGLGGYTF. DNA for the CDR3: TGTGCCAGCAGCGTAAACAGGGGGTTAGGTGGCTACACCTTC.

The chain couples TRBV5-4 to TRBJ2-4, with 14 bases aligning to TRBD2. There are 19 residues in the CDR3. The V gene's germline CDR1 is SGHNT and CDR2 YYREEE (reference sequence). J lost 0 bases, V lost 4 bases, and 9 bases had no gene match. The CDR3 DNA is TGTGCCAGCAGCCGCACAGGACTAGCGGGGGGACTAGCCAAAAACATTCAGTACTTC. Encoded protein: CASSRTGLAGGLAKNIQYF. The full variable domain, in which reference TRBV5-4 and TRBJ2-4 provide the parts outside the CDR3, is ETGVTQSPTHLIKTRGQQVTLRCSSQSGHNTVSWYQQALGQGPQFIFQYYREEENGRGNFPPRFSGLQFPNYSSELNVNALELDDSALYLCASSRTGLAGGLAKNIQYFGAGTRLSVL.

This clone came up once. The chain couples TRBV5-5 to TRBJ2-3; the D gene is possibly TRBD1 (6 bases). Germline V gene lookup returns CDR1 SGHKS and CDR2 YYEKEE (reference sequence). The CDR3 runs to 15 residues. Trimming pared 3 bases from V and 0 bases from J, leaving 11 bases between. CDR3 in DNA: TGTGCCAGCAGCTCACAGGGCTACAGCACAGATACGCAGTATTTT. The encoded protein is CASSSQGYSTDTQYF.

In DNA form, the CDR3 reads TGTGCCGGGGGACAGGGTCGTACCACCGGGGAGCTGTTTTTT. Translation gives CAGGQGRTTGELFF. This chain uses TRBV6-1 with TRBJ2-2; TRBD1 matches at 9 bases. Losses at the gene ends were 11 bases for V and 4 bases for J; bases not matched to a gene: 8. The CDR3 is 14 residues long. Germline V gene data show CDR1 as MNHNS and CDR2 as SASEGT.

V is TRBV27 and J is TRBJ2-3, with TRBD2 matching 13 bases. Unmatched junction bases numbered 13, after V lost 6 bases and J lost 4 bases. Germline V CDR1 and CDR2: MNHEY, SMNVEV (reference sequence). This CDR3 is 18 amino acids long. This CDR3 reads CASRRLGTSGVFPDTQYF. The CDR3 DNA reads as TGTGCCAGCAGACGACTGGGGACTAGCGGGGTATTCCCAGATACGCAGTATTTT.

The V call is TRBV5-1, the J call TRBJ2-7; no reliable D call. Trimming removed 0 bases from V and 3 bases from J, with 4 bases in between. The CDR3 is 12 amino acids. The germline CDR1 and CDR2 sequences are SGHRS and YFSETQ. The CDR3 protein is CASSLDLYEQYF. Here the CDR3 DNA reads TGCGCCAGCAGCTTGGACCTCTACGAGCAGTACTTC.

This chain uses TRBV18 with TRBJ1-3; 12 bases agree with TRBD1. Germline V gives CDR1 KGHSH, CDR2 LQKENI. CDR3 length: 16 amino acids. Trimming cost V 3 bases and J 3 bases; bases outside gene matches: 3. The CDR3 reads CASSPGQGARGNTIYF. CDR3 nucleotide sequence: TGTGCCAGCTCACCGGGACAGGGGGCGCGTGGAAACACCATATATTTT.

CDR3 protein: CASSSGIAGDLETQYF. CDR3 coding DNA: TGTGCCAGCAGCTCAGGGATAGCGGGGGACTTAGAGACCCAGTACTTC. The chain recombines TRBV11-2 with TRBJ2-5; 9 positions agree with TRBD2. The CDR3 totals 16 residues. CDR1 and CDR2 from the germline V gene are SGHAT and FQNNGV. J gave up 4 bases and V 4 bases, and 10 bases lay outside the gene matches.

The CDR3 loop is CATSRDRGGQYGYTF. CDR3 bases: TGTGCCACCAGCAGAGATAGGGGCGGGCAGTATGGCTACACCTTC. The genes are TRBV15 and TRBJ1-2; the D gene is possibly TRBD1 (5 bases). Trimming took 0 bases from V and 5 from J, leaving 13 bases between them. The CDR3 consists of 15 residues. Germline V gives CDR1 LNHNV, CDR2 YYDKDF (reference sequence).

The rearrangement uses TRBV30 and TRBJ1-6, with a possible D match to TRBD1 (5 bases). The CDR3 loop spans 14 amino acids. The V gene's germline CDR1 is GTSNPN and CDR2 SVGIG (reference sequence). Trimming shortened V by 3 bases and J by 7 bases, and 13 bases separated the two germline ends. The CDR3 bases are TGTGCCTGGAGCAGGGTCCAGCCAAATTCACCCCTCCACTTT. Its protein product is CAWSRVQPNSPLHF.

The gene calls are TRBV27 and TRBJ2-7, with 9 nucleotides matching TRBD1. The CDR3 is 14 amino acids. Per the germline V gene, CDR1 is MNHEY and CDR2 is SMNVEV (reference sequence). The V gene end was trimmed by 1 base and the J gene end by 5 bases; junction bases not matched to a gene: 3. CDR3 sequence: CASSLWDRVHEQYF. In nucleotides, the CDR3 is TGTGCCAGCAGTTTATGGGACAGGGTGCACGAGCAGTACTTC.

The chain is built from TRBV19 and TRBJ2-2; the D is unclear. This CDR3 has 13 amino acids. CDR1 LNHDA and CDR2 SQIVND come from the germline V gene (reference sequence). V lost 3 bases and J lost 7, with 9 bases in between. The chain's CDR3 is CASSITGGGELFF. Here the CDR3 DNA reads TGTGCCAGTAGTATTACGGGTGGCGGGGAGCTGTTTTTT.

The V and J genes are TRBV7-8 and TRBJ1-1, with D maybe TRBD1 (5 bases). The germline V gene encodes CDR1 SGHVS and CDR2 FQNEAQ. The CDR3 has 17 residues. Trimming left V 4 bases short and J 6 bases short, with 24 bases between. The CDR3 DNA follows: TGTGCCAGCAGCTGGGGGTTGGGGCCAATCCGGGACGCTGAAGCTTTCTTT. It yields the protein CASSWGLGPIRDAEAFF.

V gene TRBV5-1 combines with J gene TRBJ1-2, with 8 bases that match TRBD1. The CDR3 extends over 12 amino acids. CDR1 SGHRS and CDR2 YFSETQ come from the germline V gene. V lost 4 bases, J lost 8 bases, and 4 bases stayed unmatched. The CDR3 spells CASSATGVGYTF. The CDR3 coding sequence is TGCGCCAGCAGCGCGACAGGGGTAGGCTACACCTTC.